Reported below is one T cell receptor (beta chain). MiXCR was run by TCRdb on the 5' RACE reads, yielding one entry per CDR3 protein. The top ten clones hold around 13% of a sample with about 790,000 distinct CDR3 sequences, 15% to 20% of them seen once. The data stem from a study of identical twins. J gave up 6 bases and V 5 bases, and 11 bases lay outside the gene matches. The CDR3 contains 15 residues. The V gene's germline CDR1 is SEHNR and CDR2 FQNEAQ (reference sequence). These data are also associated with another study on T cells expressing NK-cell markers.

This sequence originates from a woman aged 18 to 35 in good health. Sample: PBMCs. This sequence joins TRBV7-9 and TRBJ2-7; 9 nucleotides line up with TRBD1. The CDR3 loop is CASSAWDREVIEQYF. In DNA, the CDR3 is TGTGCCAGCAGCGCTTGGGACAGGGAGGTGATCGAGCAGTACTTC.